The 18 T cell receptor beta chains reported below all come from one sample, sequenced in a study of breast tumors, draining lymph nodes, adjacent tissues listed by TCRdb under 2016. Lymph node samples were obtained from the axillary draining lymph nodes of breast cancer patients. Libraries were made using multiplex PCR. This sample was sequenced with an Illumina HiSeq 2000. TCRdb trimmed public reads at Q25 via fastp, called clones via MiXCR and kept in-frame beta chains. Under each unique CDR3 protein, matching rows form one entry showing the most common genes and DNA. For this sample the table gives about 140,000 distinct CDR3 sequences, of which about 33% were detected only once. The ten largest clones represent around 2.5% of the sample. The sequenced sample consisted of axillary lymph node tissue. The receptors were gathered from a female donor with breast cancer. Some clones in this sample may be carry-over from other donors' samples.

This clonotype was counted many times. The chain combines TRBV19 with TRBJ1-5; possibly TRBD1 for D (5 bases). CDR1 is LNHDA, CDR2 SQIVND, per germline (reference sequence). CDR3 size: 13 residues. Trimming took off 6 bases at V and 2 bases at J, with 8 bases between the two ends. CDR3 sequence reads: CASRGEGNQPQHF. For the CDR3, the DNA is TGTGCCAGTAGGGGGGAGGGCAATCAGCCCCAGCATTTT. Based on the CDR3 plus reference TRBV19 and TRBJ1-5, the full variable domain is DGGITQSPKYLFRKEGQNVTLSCEQNLNHDAMYWYRQDPGQGLRLIYYSQIVNDFQKGDIAEGYSVSREKKESFPLTVTSAQKNPTAFYLCASRGEGNQPQHFGDGTRLSIL.

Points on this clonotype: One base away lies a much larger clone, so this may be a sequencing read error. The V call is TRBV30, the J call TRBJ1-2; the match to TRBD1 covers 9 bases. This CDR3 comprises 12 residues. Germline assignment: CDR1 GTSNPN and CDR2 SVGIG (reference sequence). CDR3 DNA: TGTGCCTGGAGTGCCGACAGGGGGGGCTACGCCTTC. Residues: CAWSADRGGYAF. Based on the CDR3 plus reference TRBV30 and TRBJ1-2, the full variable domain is SQTIHQWPATLVQPVGSPLSLECTVEGTSNPNLYWYRQAAGRGLQLLFYSVGIGQISSEVPQNLSASRPQDRQFILSSKKLLLSDSGFYLCAWSADRGGYAFGSGTRLTVV.

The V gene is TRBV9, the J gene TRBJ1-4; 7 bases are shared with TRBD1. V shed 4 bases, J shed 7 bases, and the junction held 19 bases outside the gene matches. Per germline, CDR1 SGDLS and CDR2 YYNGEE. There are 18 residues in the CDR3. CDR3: CASSHQHWGDRESEKLFF. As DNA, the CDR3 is TGTGCCAGCAGCCACCAACACTGGGGAGACAGGGAATCTGAAAAACTGTTTTTT. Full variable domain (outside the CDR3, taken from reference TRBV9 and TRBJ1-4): DSGVTQTPKHLITATGQRVTLRCSPRSGDLSVYWYQQSLDQGLQFLIQYYNGEERAKGNILERFSAQQFPDLHSELNLSSLELGDSALYFCASSHQHWGDRESEKLFFGSGTQLSVL.

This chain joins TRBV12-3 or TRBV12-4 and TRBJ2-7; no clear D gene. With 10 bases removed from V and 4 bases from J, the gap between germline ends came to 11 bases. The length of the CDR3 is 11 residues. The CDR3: CATQVVYEQYV. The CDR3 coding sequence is TGTGCCACCCAAGTCGTGTACGAGCAGTACGTC.

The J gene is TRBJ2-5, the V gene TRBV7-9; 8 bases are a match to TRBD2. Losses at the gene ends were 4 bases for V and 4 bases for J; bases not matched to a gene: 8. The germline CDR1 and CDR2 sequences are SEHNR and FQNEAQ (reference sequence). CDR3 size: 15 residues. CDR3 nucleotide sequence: TGTGCCAGCAGCTACATAGCGGGAAGGTCAGAGACCCAGTACTTC. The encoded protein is CASSYIAGRSETQYF.

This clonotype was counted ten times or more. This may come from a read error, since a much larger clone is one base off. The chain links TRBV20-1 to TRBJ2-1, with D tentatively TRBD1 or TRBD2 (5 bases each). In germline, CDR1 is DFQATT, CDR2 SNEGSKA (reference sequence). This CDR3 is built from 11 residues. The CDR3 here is CSATRLGEQSF. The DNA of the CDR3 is TGCAGTGCCACGCGGCTAGGGGAGCAGTCCTTC.

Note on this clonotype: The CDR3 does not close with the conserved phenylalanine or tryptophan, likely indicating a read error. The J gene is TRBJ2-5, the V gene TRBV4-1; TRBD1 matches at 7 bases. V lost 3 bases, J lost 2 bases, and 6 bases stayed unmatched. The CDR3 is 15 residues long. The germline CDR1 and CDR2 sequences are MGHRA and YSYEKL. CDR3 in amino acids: CASSQGDREQETQYL. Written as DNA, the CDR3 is TGCGCCAGCAGCCAGGGTGACAGGGAACAAGAGACCCAGTACCTC.

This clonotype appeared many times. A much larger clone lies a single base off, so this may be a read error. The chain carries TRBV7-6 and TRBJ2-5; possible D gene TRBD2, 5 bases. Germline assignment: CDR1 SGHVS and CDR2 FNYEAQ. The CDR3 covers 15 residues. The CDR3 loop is CASSLRVDSAETQHF. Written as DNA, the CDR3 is TGTGCCAGCAGCTTACGAGTGGACTCCGCGGAGACCCAGCACTTC.

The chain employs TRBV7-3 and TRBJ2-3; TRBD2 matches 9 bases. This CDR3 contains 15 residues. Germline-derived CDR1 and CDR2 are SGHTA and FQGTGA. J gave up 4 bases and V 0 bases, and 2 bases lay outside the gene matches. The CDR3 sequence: CASSLTSGGSDTQYF. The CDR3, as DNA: TGTGCCAGCAGCTTAACTAGCGGGGGCTCAGATACGCAGTATTTT. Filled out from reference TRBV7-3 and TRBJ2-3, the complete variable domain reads GAGVSQTPSNKVTEKGKYVELRCDPISGHTALYWYRQSLGQGPEFLIYFQGTGAADDSGLPNDRFFAVRPEGSVSTLKIQRTERGDSAVYLCASSLTSGGSDTQYFGPGTRLTVL.

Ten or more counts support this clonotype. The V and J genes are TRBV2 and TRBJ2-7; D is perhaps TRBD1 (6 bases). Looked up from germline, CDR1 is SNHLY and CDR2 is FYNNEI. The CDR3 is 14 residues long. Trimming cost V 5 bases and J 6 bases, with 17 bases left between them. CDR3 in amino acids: CASSQAGAYSEQYF. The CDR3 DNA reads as TGTGCCAGCAGTCAGGCAGGGGCTTATTCCGAGCAGTACTTC.

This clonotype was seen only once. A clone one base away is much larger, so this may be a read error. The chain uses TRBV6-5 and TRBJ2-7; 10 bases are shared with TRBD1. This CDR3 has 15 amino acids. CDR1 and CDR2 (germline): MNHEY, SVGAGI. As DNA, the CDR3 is TGTGCCGGCAGCACTTCCGGGACAGGGGCCTACGAGCGGTACTTC. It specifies CAGSTSGTGAYERYF.

The CDR3 here is CASRPGSGVSTNEKLFF. The CDR3, as DNA: TGTGCCAGCAGGCCGGGGTCAGGGGTTTCAACTAATGAAAAACTGTTTTTT. The chain joins TRBV2 to TRBJ1-4, with D maybe TRBD1 (6 bases). CDR1 is SNHLY, CDR2 FYNNEI, per germline. The CDR3 extends over 17 amino acids. Trimming took 6 bases from V and 0 from J, leaving 17 bases between them.

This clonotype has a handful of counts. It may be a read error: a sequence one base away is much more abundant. The CDR3 reads CSARVDPLGTF. The CDR3 DNA follows: TGCAGTGCTAGAGTCGACCCTTTGGGGACCTTC. The gene calls are TRBV20-1 and TRBJ1-2; D gene ambiguous. The V gene's germline CDR1 is DFQATT and CDR2 SNEGSKA (reference sequence). V lost 1 base to trimming and J lost 14 bases, with 14 bases between them. The CDR3 loop spans 11 amino acids.

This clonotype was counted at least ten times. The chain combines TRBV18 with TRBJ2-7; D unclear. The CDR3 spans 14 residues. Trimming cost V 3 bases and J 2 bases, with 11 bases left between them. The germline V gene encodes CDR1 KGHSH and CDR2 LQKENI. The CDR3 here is CASSPNAQTYEQYF. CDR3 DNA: TGTGCCAGCTCACCTAATGCACAGACCTACGAGCAGTACTTC.

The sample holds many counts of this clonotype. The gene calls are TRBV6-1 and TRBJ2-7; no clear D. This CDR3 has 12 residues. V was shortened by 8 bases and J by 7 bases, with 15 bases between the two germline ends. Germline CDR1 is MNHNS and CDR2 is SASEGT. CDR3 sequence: CASLGDYQEQYV. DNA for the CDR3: TGTGCCAGCCTAGGAGATTACCAAGAGCAGTACGTC.

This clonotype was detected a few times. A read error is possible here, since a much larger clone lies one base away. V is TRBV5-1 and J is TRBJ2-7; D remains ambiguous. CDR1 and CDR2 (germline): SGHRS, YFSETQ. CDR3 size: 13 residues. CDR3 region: CASSLDPIYDQYF. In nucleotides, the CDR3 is TGCGCCAGCAGCTTGGATCCTATCTACGACCAGTACTTC.

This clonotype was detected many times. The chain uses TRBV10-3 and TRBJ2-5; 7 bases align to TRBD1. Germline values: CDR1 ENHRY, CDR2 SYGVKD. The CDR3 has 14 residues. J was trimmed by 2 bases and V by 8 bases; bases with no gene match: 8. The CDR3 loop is CAILGQTMQETQYF. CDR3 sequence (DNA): TGTGCCATCTTGGGACAGACTATGCAAGAGACCCAGTACTTC.

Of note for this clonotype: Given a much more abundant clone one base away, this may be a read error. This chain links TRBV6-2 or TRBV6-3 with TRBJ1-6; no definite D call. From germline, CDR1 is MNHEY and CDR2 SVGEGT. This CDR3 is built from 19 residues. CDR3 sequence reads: CASSYLPIGVSSYSSPLHF. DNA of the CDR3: TGTGCCAGCAGTTACCTCCCAATCGGAGTAAGCTCCTATAGTTCACCCCTCCACTTT.